These T cell receptor beta chains were read from a single sample in a study of blood T cells in healthy people across ages. One entry per CDR3 protein results from TCRdb running MiXCR on the 5' RACE reads. The data hold roughly 1.5 million distinct CDR3 sequences, with about 42% observed a single time. What was sequenced was blood. Receptors were obtained from a woman under 30 in good health. Each CDR3 is given with its conserved first and last residue. A D gene is named only where the DNA matches it firmly. Not all rows give a size; the values are once, few, many and, for expanded clones, a class.

v_call: TRBV7-8; d_call: TRBD1; j_call: TRBJ2-3; clone_size: .; cdr3_nt: TGTGCCAGCAGCTACCTGGACAGGGTTGGAGATACGCAGTATTTT; cdr3_aa: CASSYLDRVGDTQYF
v_call: TRBV4-2; d_call: .; j_call: TRBJ2-7; clone_size: .; cdr3_nt: TGTGCCAGCAGCCAAGAGGTTAGGTTGGCGAACGAGCAGTACTTC; cdr3_aa: CASSQEVRLANEQYF
v_call: TRBV12-3/TRBV12-4; d_call: .; j_call: TRBJ1-5; clone_size: few; cdr3_nt: TGTGCCAGCAGTTTGGGGTGGCCCCAGCATTTT; cdr3_aa: CASSLGWPQHF
v_call: TRBV30; d_call: .; j_call: TRBJ2-1; clone_size: few; cdr3_nt: TGTGCCTGGAGTGTATTCGGTAATGAGCAGTTCTTC; cdr3_aa: CAWSVFGNEQFF
v_call: TRBV20-1; d_call: .; j_call: TRBJ2-1; clone_size: .; cdr3_nt: TGCAGTGCTAGAGTCCCCAAGAGACCCATGCTTGAGCAGTTCTTC; cdr3_aa: CSARVPKRPMLEQFF
v_call: TRBV7-9; d_call: .; j_call: TRBJ2-1; clone_size: .; cdr3_nt: TGTGCCAGCAGCTTACCCCTGGCTATTAACAATGAGCAGTTCTTC; cdr3_aa: CASSLPLAINNEQFF
v_call: TRBV4-1; d_call: TRBD2; j_call: TRBJ2-1; clone_size: few; cdr3_nt: TGCGCCAGCAGCCAAGATGAGCGGGAGGCGTTCTACAATGAGCAGTTCTTC; cdr3_aa: CASSQDEREAFYNEQFF
v_call: TRBV20-1; d_call: TRBD2; j_call: TRBJ2-7; clone_size: few; cdr3_nt: TGCAGTGCTAGGACTGCCGGGACTAGCGGGAGAGAATGGTACGAGCAGTACTTC; cdr3_aa: CSARTAGTSGREWYEQYF
v_call: TRBV20-1; d_call: .; j_call: TRBJ1-5; clone_size: .; cdr3_nt: TGCAGTGCTAGTAAGCCAGGGAGTAATCAGCCCCAGCATTTT; cdr3_aa: CSASKPGSNQPQHF
v_call: TRBV7-7; d_call: TRBD2; j_call: TRBJ2-5; clone_size: few; cdr3_nt: TGTGCTAGCAGCTTATCGTCGGGGGGAGAGACCCAGTACTTC; cdr3_aa: CASSLSSGGETQYF
v_call: TRBV29-1; d_call: .; j_call: TRBJ1-2; clone_size: many; cdr3_nt: TGCAGCGTTGCGTCGGCCTATGGCTACACCTTC; cdr3_aa: CSVASAYGYTF
v_call: TRBV2; d_call: .; j_call: TRBJ2-7; clone_size: .; cdr3_nt: TGTGCCAGCAAGGGTGGGGAAGGGGTGAACAATGAGCAGTACTTC; cdr3_aa: CASKGGEGVNNEQYF
v_call: TRBV7-9; d_call: TRBD2; j_call: TRBJ2-7; clone_size: .; cdr3_nt: TGTGCCAGCTCGGGACTATCCTTCTACGAGCAGTACTTC; cdr3_aa: CASSGLSFYEQYF
v_call: TRBV10-3; d_call: TRBD2; j_call: TRBJ2-2; clone_size: .; cdr3_nt: TGTGCCATCAAATGGACTAGCGGGGTTGCCGGGGAGCTGTTTTTT; cdr3_aa: CAIKWTSGVAGELFF
v_call: TRBV4-3; d_call: .; j_call: TRBJ1-1; clone_size: .; cdr3_nt: TGCGCCAGCCAACATACAGCGGAGCATGAAGCTTTCTTT; cdr3_aa: CASQHTAEHEAFF
v_call: TRBV2; d_call: .; j_call: TRBJ2-6; clone_size: .; cdr3_nt: TGTGCTTGCGGGCGACGCTCTGGGGCCAACGTCCTGACTTTC; cdr3_aa: CACGRRSGANVLTF
v_call: TRBV20-1; d_call: .; j_call: TRBJ2-7; clone_size: .; cdr3_nt: TGCAGTGCTAGAGAAATCCGGACAGACCACGAGCAGTACTTC; cdr3_aa: CSAREIRTDHEQYF
v_call: TRBV9; d_call: .; j_call: TRBJ1-1; clone_size: many; cdr3_nt: TGTGCCAGCAGCGTAACAGGGTTGAACACTGAAGCTTTCTTT; cdr3_aa: CASSVTGLNTEAFF
v_call: TRBV4-1; d_call: TRBD2; j_call: TRBJ2-7; clone_size: .; cdr3_nt: TGCGCCAGCAGCCAAACGACTAGCGGGACCTACGAGCAGTACTTC; cdr3_aa: CASSQTTSGTYEQYF
v_call: TRBV28; d_call: TRBD1; j_call: TRBJ1-6; clone_size: .; cdr3_nt: TGTGCCAGCAGTGACAGGGGGGATAATTCACCCCTCCACTTT; cdr3_aa: CASSDRGDNSPLHF
v_call: TRBV5-1; d_call: .; j_call: TRBJ2-1; clone_size: .; cdr3_nt: TGCGCCAGCAGCTTAATTAGACAGGTGGGCTACGAGCAGTTCTTC; cdr3_aa: CASSLIRQVGYEQFF
v_call: TRBV4-2; d_call: .; j_call: TRBJ1-6; clone_size: .; cdr3_nt: TGTGCCAGCAGCCAAGGGACACTCAATTCACCCCTCCACTTT; cdr3_aa: CASSQGTLNSPLHF
v_call: TRBV4-1; d_call: .; j_call: TRBJ2-5; clone_size: .; cdr3_nt: TGCGCCAGCAGCGGGTTCTACCAAGAGACCCAGTACTTC; cdr3_aa: CASSGFYQETQYF
v_call: TRBV7-2; d_call: .; j_call: TRBJ2-7; clone_size: .; cdr3_nt: TGTGCCAGCAGTCTAGGACGGGATATCTACGAGCAGTACTTC; cdr3_aa: CASSLGRDIYEQYF
v_call: TRBV14; d_call: .; j_call: TRBJ1-6; clone_size: few; cdr3_nt: TGTGCCAGCAGCCACCCCCGACAGTTCGGCTATAATTCACCCCTCCACTTT; cdr3_aa: CASSHPRQFGYNSPLHF
v_call: TRBV6-2/TRBV6-3; d_call: TRBD1; j_call: TRBJ2-2; clone_size: few; cdr3_nt: TGTGCCAGCAGTTACTCCCACGCTCGGACAGGGGGTCTAACCGGGGAGCTGTTTTTT; cdr3_aa: CASSYSHARTGGLTGELFF
v_call: TRBV12-3/TRBV12-4; d_call: .; j_call: TRBJ1-1; clone_size: .; cdr3_nt: TGTGCCAGCAGTGTAGTTGGGTCTTTGGAAGCTTTCTTT; cdr3_aa: CASSVVGSLEAFF
v_call: TRBV4-1; d_call: .; j_call: TRBJ1-5; clone_size: .; cdr3_nt: TGCGCCAGCAGCCAAGTTTCCGATGAGCCCCAGCATTTT; cdr3_aa: CASSQVSDEPQHF
v_call: TRBV6-1; d_call: .; j_call: TRBJ1-2; clone_size: few; cdr3_nt: TGTGCCAGCAGTTCCGGGAGCGGAGGCTTCTATGGCTACACCTTC; cdr3_aa: CASSSGSGGFYGYTF
v_call: TRBV20-1; d_call: TRBD1; j_call: TRBJ1-2; clone_size: .; cdr3_nt: TGCAGTGCTAGTGCTACAGGGGGCCCCTATGGCTACACCTTC; cdr3_aa: CSASATGGPYGYTF
v_call: TRBV6-5; d_call: .; j_call: TRBJ1-6; clone_size: .; cdr3_nt: TGTGCCAGCAGTTACTCGAATAGGGGGATAGGGTCACCCCTCCACTTT; cdr3_aa: CASSYSNRGIGSPLHF
v_call: TRBV12-3/TRBV12-4; d_call: TRBD1; j_call: TRBJ1-2; clone_size: .; cdr3_nt: TGTGCCAGCACGCGGCCCCCGACGACAGGGGCTTATGGCTACACCTTC; cdr3_aa: CASTRPPTTGAYGYTF
v_call: TRBV7-8; d_call: .; j_call: TRBJ2-7; clone_size: .; cdr3_nt: TGTGCCAGCAGCTTGCAATCGGTACCCTACGAGCAGTACTTC; cdr3_aa: CASSLQSVPYEQYF
v_call: TRBV5-1; d_call: .; j_call: TRBJ1-2; clone_size: .; cdr3_nt: TGCGCCAGCAGCGAAACAGCTAGTGGCTACACCTTC; cdr3_aa: CASSETASGYTF
v_call: TRBV4-3; d_call: TRBD1; j_call: TRBJ1-4; clone_size: .; cdr3_nt: TGCGCCAGCAGCCAGGGACAGGGGGCGCGGTATAATGATGAAAAACTGTTTTTT; cdr3_aa: CASSQGQGARYNDEKLFF
v_call: TRBV20-1; d_call: .; j_call: TRBJ1-2; clone_size: few; cdr3_nt: TGCAGTGTTTACAGGGAGGGTGGCTACACCTTC; cdr3_aa: CSVYREGGYTF
v_call: TRBV5-1; d_call: .; j_call: TRBJ2-1; clone_size: many; cdr3_nt: TGCGCCAGCAGCAAAGAGAGAAATGAGCAGTTCTTC; cdr3_aa: CASSKERNEQFF
v_call: TRBV24-1; d_call: .; j_call: TRBJ2-3; clone_size: .; cdr3_nt: TGTGCCACCAGTGATTCGAGGGACTCCCCAAGGGGTACGCAGTATTTT; cdr3_aa: CATSDSRDSPRGTQYF
v_call: TRBV9; d_call: TRBD2; j_call: TRBJ2-1; clone_size: few; cdr3_nt: TGTGCCAGCAGCGTAGCCAGCGGGGTGAACAATGAGCAGTTCTTC; cdr3_aa: CASSVASGVNNEQFF
v_call: TRBV10-3; d_call: .; j_call: TRBJ1-4; clone_size: .; cdr3_nt: TGTGCCATCAGCACAGGGAACGGCGAAAAACTGTTTTTT; cdr3_aa: CAISTGNGEKLFF
v_call: TRBV7-9; d_call: TRBD1; j_call: TRBJ1-2; clone_size: few; cdr3_nt: TGTGCCAGCAGCAGTACCTTCACAGGGGAGGAGGGCTACACCTTC; cdr3_aa: CASSSTFTGEEGYTF
v_call: TRBV6-2/TRBV6-3; d_call: .; j_call: TRBJ1-5; clone_size: .; cdr3_nt: TGTGCACGCGGTGACAGAATCAATCAGCCCCAGCATTTT; cdr3_aa: CARGDRINQPQHF
v_call: TRBV14; d_call: .; j_call: TRBJ2-1; clone_size: few; cdr3_nt: TGTGCCAGCAGCCATAAGCTAGCCATCTACAATGAGCAGTTCTTC; cdr3_aa: CASSHKLAIYNEQFF
v_call: TRBV6-7; d_call: TRBD1; j_call: TRBJ1-1; clone_size: .; cdr3_nt: TGTGCCAGCAGAACGCCGGGACAGGGGGTCACTGAAGCTTTCTTT; cdr3_aa: CASRTPGQGVTEAFF
v_call: TRBV20-1; d_call: .; j_call: TRBJ1-2; clone_size: few; cdr3_nt: TGCAGTGCTAGCAGGGGATTCTCTAACTATGGCTACACCTTC; cdr3_aa: CSASRGFSNYGYTF
v_call: TRBV20-1; d_call: TRBD1; j_call: TRBJ1-5; clone_size: .; cdr3_nt: TGCAGTGCCCCGGACAGGATTAGCAATCAGCCCCAGCATTTT; cdr3_aa: CSAPDRISNQPQHF
v_call: TRBV3-1; d_call: .; j_call: TRBJ2-7; clone_size: few; cdr3_nt: TGTGCCAGCAGCCAAGAAGGGCAGCGTACCTACGAGCAGTACTTC; cdr3_aa: CASSQEGQRTYEQYF
v_call: TRBV29-1; d_call: .; j_call: TRBJ2-3; clone_size: .; cdr3_nt: TGCTGCGTTGAGCTAGCGACTAGCACAGATACGCAGTATTTT; cdr3_aa: CCVELATSTDTQYF
v_call: TRBV4-3; d_call: .; j_call: TRBJ1-5; clone_size: .; cdr3_nt: TGCGCCAGCAGCCAAGCAATCCTTAGCAATCAGCCCCAGCATTTT; cdr3_aa: CASSQAILSNQPQHF
v_call: TRBV10-3; d_call: .; j_call: TRBJ2-2; clone_size: .; cdr3_nt: TGTGCCGTCGGGGGGCTCTACACCGGGGAGCTGTTTTTT; cdr3_aa: CAVGGLYTGELFF
v_call: TRBV20-1; d_call: .; j_call: TRBJ2-1; clone_size: few; cdr3_nt: TGCAGTGCTAGAGATCGCAAATCTAGCTCCTACAATGAGCAGTTCTTC; cdr3_aa: CSARDRKSSSYNEQFF
v_call: TRBV29-1; d_call: .; j_call: TRBJ1-2; clone_size: few; cdr3_nt: TGCAGCGTTGATCCGGGGAGCTACACCTTC; cdr3_aa: CSVDPGSYTF
v_call: TRBV6-1; d_call: TRBD2; j_call: TRBJ2-7; clone_size: few; cdr3_nt: TGTGCCAGCGAAACCGGGACTAGCTCCCACGAGCAGTACTTC; cdr3_aa: CASETGTSSHEQYF
v_call: TRBV20-1; d_call: .; j_call: TRBJ1-2; clone_size: .; cdr3_nt: TGCAGTGCTAGAGCAAGGATGGGAAGCTATGGCTACACCTTC; cdr3_aa: CSARARMGSYGYTF
v_call: TRBV10-3; d_call: TRBD1; j_call: TRBJ2-3; clone_size: .; cdr3_nt: TGTGCCATCAGTGAACCTACAGGGGGAAAAGATACGCAGTATTTT; cdr3_aa: CAISEPTGGKDTQYF
v_call: TRBV12-5; d_call: TRBD1; j_call: TRBJ2-7; clone_size: few; cdr3_nt: TGTGCTAGTGGTTTAGGGGGCCCCTACGAGCAGTACTTC; cdr3_aa: CASGLGGPYEQYF
v_call: TRBV7-3; d_call: .; j_call: TRBJ1-1; clone_size: .; cdr3_nt: TGTGCCAGCAGCACCCTGGGACAATTGAACACTGAAGCTTTCTTT; cdr3_aa: CASSTLGQLNTEAFF
v_call: TRBV29-1; d_call: .; j_call: TRBJ1-2; clone_size: many; cdr3_nt: TGCAGCGTTGTTCGTTCTGCAAACTATGGCTACACCTTC; cdr3_aa: CSVVRSANYGYTF
v_call: TRBV7-9; d_call: .; j_call: TRBJ2-1; clone_size: .; cdr3_nt: TGTGCCAGCAGCAGCTTTTCGGGTAATGAGCAGTTCTTC; cdr3_aa: CASSSFSGNEQFF